This record covers a single T cell receptor beta chain. Here immunoSEQ multiplex PCR was the method, and the copy in TCRdb shows in-frame clones only, minus some. The profile shows 500,000 or so clones, about 96% of them singletons. The data stem from a study of shared clonotypes between healthy human individuals. It was into CD45RA+ naive and CD45RA-negative memory subsets that the CD4+ cells were split. Sequenced: naive CD4+ T cells sorted from blood. Subset in this sample: CD45RA+ positively selected. This TCR was sampled from a woman in her thirties in good health.

CDR3 bases: TGTGCCAGTATCCATATTGCCGGGACAGGGGGTCCCGGGGAGCTGTTTTTT. Its protein is CASIHIAGTGGPGELFF. This chain joins TRBV19 and TRBJ2-2; 11 bases agree with TRBD1. There are 17 residues in the CDR3. V was clipped by 7 bases and J by 6 bases; unmatched bases: 13. Per germline, CDR1 LNHDA and CDR2 SQIVND (reference sequence).